This T cell receptor (beta chain) came from a study of T cells in localized non-small cell lung cancer (dated by TCRdb to 2020 to 2022). Notes on the research overall: T cell repertoires of about 230 early-stage NSCLC patients were analyzed, with tumors being compared against uninvolved tumor-adjacent lungs. All 220 or so NSCLC patients in the cohort were treatment-naive and had localized lung tumors that were resected. NSCLC patients had a mean age of around 66 years, and 120 to 150 were male and about a hundred female.

The immunoSEQ Assay was used to sequence TCR beta CDR3 regions from DNA. Under the source paper's analysis protocol: To compute T cell density, TCR beta template counts were normalized to usable DNA, which was estimated by amplifying housekeeping genes. Richness was estimated using the preseqR package, with extrapolation to 400,000 templates for PBMC samples and to 120,000 templates for tissue samples. Clonality was taken to be one minus Pielou's evenness. Tissue-enriched TCRs were identified by differential abundance testing using productive amino-acid clonotypes, minimum total count 5 and alpha 0.1. Repertoire overlap between compartments was quantified with the Jaccard Index and Morisita Overlap Index. GLIPH clustered TCR beta CDR3s with public tetramer-defined viral CDR3s; viral motifs required at least three viral sequences plus V-gene enrichment. The immuneACCESS repertoire file appears here via TCRdb, limited to in-frame rearrangements. These files lack a portion of the clones; in checked studies, under half of the deficit traces to unresolved V genes, and the cause of the others is not known. V and J calls and clone size follow that table, whereas D and trimming were derived from the DNA. In all, the sample holds 70,000 to 90,000 clones, and approximately 80% of those were seen once. Jointly, the top ten make up roughly 9.8% of the sample.

This clone is assessed as medium-sized (0.01 to 0.1%). Its antigen is currently not known. It has no much larger one-base neighbor in the sample; base qualities were not kept. As encoded in the germline V gene, CDR1 is SGHTA while CDR2 is FQGTGA. Including the terminal cysteine and phenylalanine, the CDR3 comprises 13 residues. Only the CDR3 DNA is retained, 39 bases long and in frame from the first base. Germline trimming: 0 bases from V, 13 bases from J; junction bases outside gene matches: 4. At diagnosis, peripheral blood, uninvolved tumor-adjacent lung and tumor were collected and stored as a combination of fresh-frozen and FFPE material. For TCR repertoire profiling, the blood samples were analyzed as peripheral blood mononuclear cells. Overall study outcomes, separate from this receptor: Longer overall survival was associated with higher T cell density in blood, whereas shorter survival was associated with higher clonality in adjacent lung. Of the top 100 tumor clones, a median of approximately 60 were detected in paired uninvolved adjacent lung; around 27 were also among that lung's top 100. Because multi-region tumor sequencing was not performed, intratumor heterogeneity could not be ruled out. Because of the exploratory design, TCR variables were selected using unadjusted p-values without false-discovery rate correction. The highest T cell clonality was observed in uninvolved tumor-adjacent lung, where clonality exceeded that of tumor, suggesting that antigenic responses were more focused in uninvolved tumor-adjacent lung.

The source of this sequence is a female donor aged 60 or older with stage I lung adenocarcinoma. The sequence is built from TRBV7-3 and TRBJ2-1; a stretch of 9 junction bases matches TRBD2. This specimen was peripheral blood, taken before any cancer treatment. The CDR3 here reads CASSLTPSGIQFF. The DNA sequence follows: TGTGCCAGCAGCTTAACGCCTAGCGGGATCCAGTTCTTC.